Sequencing of this T cell receptor beta chain was carried out in a study of cytomegalovirus exposure and HLA in healthy donors. Germline CDR1 is SEHNR and CDR2 is FQNEAQ (reference sequence). This CDR3 spans 17 amino acids. The J segment lost 1 base and the V segment lost 1 base, leaving 7 bases of the junction unmatched. In the case of this clone: The antigen is unknown.

Regarding the study as a whole: Beyond CMV serostatus, there was no information to go on about immune exposure. Presence/absence analyses supposed approximately even sequencing depth among donors. Reports credit the classifier with highly specific, highly sensitive diagnosis of cytomegalovirus status.

The PCR had 60 Vbeta and 13 Jbeta primers. TCRdb's table, derived via immunoSEQ multiplex PCR, lists solely in-frame clones and lacks some. Altogether some 130,000 clones are present, roughly 78% being singletons, with the ten largest covering around 4.2%. The chain employs TRBV7-9 and TRBJ2-1; 7 bases match TRBD2. The sequencing input was PBMCs. The origin of this receptor is a man over 45 in good health and CMV-seropositive. The CDR3 sequence: CASSLGLNSGSYNEQFF. In DNA, the CDR3 is TGTGCCAGCAGCTTAGGGTTAAATAGCGGGTCCTACAATGAGCAGTTCTTC.